A single sample is the source of the 14 T cell receptor beta chains below, sequenced in a study of neurological immune-mediated disorders. TCRdb used MiXCR to reprocess the 5' RACE reads, holding one entry per CDR3 protein. Of tens of thousands of distinct CDR3 sequences listed, about 6.7% are singletons. The sequenced material came from PBMCs. These receptors came from a woman aged 40 to 49 in good health.

This clonotype was counted ten times or more. The chain couples TRBV6-6 to TRBJ2-7, with no clear D. CDR3 length equals 13 residues. V was clipped by 5 bases and J by 0 bases, with 8 bases between them. In germline, CDR1 is MNHNY, CDR2 SVGAGI (reference sequence). The chain's CDR3 is CASSRVPSYEQYF. The CDR3 nucleotides are TGTGCCAGCAGTCGGGTTCCCTCCTACGAGCAGTACTTC.

This clonotype was found many times. The chain joins TRBV7-9 to TRBJ1-3, with no clear D. The CDR3 is made up of 12 amino acids. In germline, CDR1 is SEHNR, CDR2 FQNEAQ (reference sequence). V lost 3 bases and J lost 3, with 3 bases in between. As DNA, the CDR3 is TGTGCCAGCAGCTTTAGTGGAAACACCATATATTTT. Its protein product is CASSFSGNTIYF.

This clonotype appeared many times. V is TRBV5-1 and J is TRBJ2-7, with TRBD1 matching over 9 bases. Germline CDR1 reads SGHRS; CDR2 reads YFSETQ. CDR3 length equals 17 residues. The junction had 14 bases not matched to a gene; V was cut back by 2 bases and J by 5 bases. As DNA, the CDR3 is TGCGCCAGCAGCTTCTCCATCGATGGGACAGGGCACGACGAGCAGTACTTC. It yields the protein CASSFSIDGTGHDEQYF.

This clonotype was seen repeatedly, ten times or more. The CDR3 nucleotides read TGCAGTGCTAGAGATCTCCGCCTGGATAGCTCCTATAATTCACCCCTCCACTTT. Translation gives CSARDLRLDSSYNSPLHF. The chain has TRBV20-1 and TRBJ1-6; D ambiguous. Deletions cut 0 bases from V and 0 bases from J, with 15 bases between. This CDR3 comprises 18 residues. Germline CDR1 is DFQATT and CDR2 is SNEGSKA (reference sequence).

This clonotype was seen once. The rearrangement joins TRBV5-1 to TRBJ2-7; 11 positions agree with TRBD2. Germline V gene lookup returns CDR1 SGHRS and CDR2 YFSETQ. V lost 5 bases and J lost 4; bases outside the gene matches: 8. The CDR3 spans 15 residues. CDR3 coding DNA: TGCGCCAGCAGGAGGACTAGCGGGTTTGCGTACGAGCAGTACTTC. Translated: CASRRTSGFAYEQYF.

This clonotype was seen repeatedly, ten times or more. The V call is TRBV29-1, the J call TRBJ2-4, with D perhaps being TRBD1 or TRBD2 (7 bases each). Trimming left V 1 base short and J 6 bases short, with 19 bases between. There are 16 residues in the CDR3. Germline V CDR1 and CDR2: SQVTM, ANQGSEA. CDR3 residues: CSVEGEGALYGNIQYF. CDR3 bases: TGCAGCGTTGAAGGGGAGGGGGCGTTGTATGGAAACATTCAGTACTTC.

This clonotype appeared many times. The chain recombines TRBV20-1 with TRBJ1-3; D gene ambiguous. CDR3 size: 15 residues. The V and J ends lost 1 base and 0 bases respectively, with 10 bases between them. Germline V lookup: CDR1 DFQATT, CDR2 SNEGSKA (reference sequence). The DNA for the CDR3 is TGCAGTGCTAGAGCTCGGGTGAGCTCTGGAAACACCATATATTTT. It translates to CSARARVSSGNTIYF.

This clonotype was picked up many times. The chain employs TRBV29-1 and TRBJ2-7, with TRBD2 identical over 7 bases. The V and J ends lost 7 bases and 6 bases, in that order; junction bases with no gene match: 9. There are 12 residues in the CDR3. Looked up from germline, CDR1 is SQVTM and CDR2 is ANQGSEA. CDR3 loop: CSASGGSGEQYF. The CDR3 DNA follows: TGCAGCGCCTCCGGGGGGTCGGGCGAGCAGTACTTC.

In this sample, this clonotype turned up many times. The chain employs TRBV29-1 and TRBJ2-5; no firm D call. The germline V gene encodes CDR1 SQVTM and CDR2 ANQGSEA. The CDR3 is made up of 12 amino acids. V shed 5 bases and J shed 4 bases, with 11 bases lying between them. This chain's CDR3 is CSVRSAVETQYF. The DNA for the CDR3 is TGCAGCGTTCGCTCTGCTGTAGAGACCCAGTACTTC.

This clonotype showed up many times. The chain carries TRBV28 and TRBJ1-2; 9 bases are shared with TRBD1. Germline CDR1 MDHEN, CDR2 SYDVKM. The CDR3 runs to 15 residues. V lost 5 bases, J lost 5 bases, and 9 bases stayed unmatched. CDR3 nucleotides: TGTGCCAGCAGTGACAACAGGGGGCGGTGGTATGGCTACACCTTC. Protein: CASSDNRGRWYGYTF.

Ten or more counts support this clonotype. V gene TRBV10-3 combines with J gene TRBJ2-1; D might be TRBD2 (6 bases). Trimming cost V 5 bases and J 5 bases, with 13 bases left between them. Germline CDR1 and CDR2: ENHRY and SYGVKD. This CDR3 has 14 amino acids. The CDR3 loop is CAISPGLDHNEQFF. CDR3 DNA sequence: TGTGCCATCAGTCCGGGACTGGACCACAATGAGCAGTTCTTC.

This clonotype was counted many times. J is TRBJ1-1 and V is TRBV6-6; D not resolved. The germline V and J ends were trimmed by 0 bases and 0 bases, with 5 bases remaining between them. The CDR3 has 14 residues. The germline V gene encodes CDR1 MNHNY and CDR2 SVGAGI (reference sequence). The CDR3 loop is CASSYSSLNTEAFF. The CDR3 coding sequence is TGTGCCAGCAGTTACTCAAGTTTGAACACTGAAGCTTTCTTT.

This clonotype showed up many times. V is TRBV5-1 and J is TRBJ1-3; TRBD1 aligns across 10 bases. Germline CDR1 is SGHRS and CDR2 is YFSETQ. The CDR3 is 16 amino acids. With V trimmed by 1 base and J by 3 bases, 4 bases remained unmatched. This chain's CDR3 is CASSLYGTGVGNTIYF. Here the CDR3 DNA reads TGCGCCAGCAGCTTGTACGGGACAGGGGTTGGAAACACCATATATTTT.

This clonotype was seen many times. The chain employs TRBV5-1 and TRBJ2-7; 11 bases map to TRBD1. V was pared by 1 base and J by 0 bases, with 3 bases of the junction left unmatched. Germline loops: CDR1 SGHRS, CDR2 YFSETQ. The CDR3 spans 16 residues. For the CDR3, the DNA is TGCGCCAGCAGCTTGTTCGGGACAGGGGGCTCCTACGAGCAGTACTTC. This encodes CASSLFGTGGSYEQYF.